Following are 27 T cell receptor beta chains from one sample sequenced in a study of T cell changes during pregnancy in multiple sclerosis. TCRdb keeps only in-frame clones here, not all; method: immunoSEQ multiplex PCR. The sample has fewer than 110,000 clones; about 91% are singletons. The sample consisted of peripheral blood, taken in the second trimester of pregnancy. All receptors derive from a female donor with multiple sclerosis, enrolled in a pregnancy study.

The chain combines TRBV7-9 with TRBJ1-5; 7 nucleotides match TRBD1. This CDR3 is 15 amino acids long. CDR1 and CDR2 (germline): SEHNR, FQNEAQ (reference sequence). J gave up 1 base and V 4 bases, and 4 bases lay outside the gene matches. CDR3 sequence reads: CASSSDRASNQPQHF. The CDR3 bases are TGTGCCAGCAGCTCAGACAGGGCGAGCAATCAGCCCCAGCATTTT.

The V and J genes are TRBV5-6 and TRBJ2-5; a weak D match, TRBD2 (6 bases). Trimming removed 3 bases at V and 1 base at J, with 10 bases between. Looked up from germline, CDR1 is SGHDT and CDR2 is YYEEEE. This CDR3 spans 14 amino acids. The CDR3 loop reads CASSSRLVQETQYF. CDR3 nucleotide sequence: TGTGCCAGCAGCTCGAGACTAGTCCAAGAGACCCAGTACTTC.

CDR3 amino acids: CASTPFRGLNTEAFF. The DNA for the CDR3 is TGTGCCAGCACTCCTTTCAGGGGCCTGAACACTGAAGCTTTCTTT. V is TRBV6-5 and J is TRBJ1-1; D may be TRBD1 (6 bases). Between the trimmed V and J ends, which lost 7 bases and 0 bases, there was a span of 15 bases. Germline CDR1 reads MNHEY; CDR2 reads SVGAGI. This CDR3 region has 15 residues.

This clone showed up just once. The chain has TRBV9 and TRBJ1-2, with D perhaps matching TRBD1 (6 bases). The CDR3 is made up of 14 amino acids. Germline values: CDR1 SGDLS, CDR2 YYNGEE. V shed 2 bases and J shed 4 bases, with 12 bases lying between them. In DNA form, the CDR3 reads TGTGCCAGCAGCGTGGGGGGGGCTGCCTATGGCTACACCTTC. As protein: CASSVGGAAYGYTF.

The count of this clone is one. V is TRBV4-1 and J is TRBJ2-1; 9 bases agree with TRBD1. The CDR3 contains 14 residues. CDR1 and CDR2 from the germline V gene are MGHRA and YSYEKL. V dropped 2 bases and J dropped 12; count of bases not matched to a gene: 8. The CDR3: CASSQRDRVPVQFF. The CDR3 DNA follows: TGCGCCAGCAGCCAACGGGACAGGGTGCCGGTGCAGTTCTTC.

This sequence joins TRBV9 and TRBJ2-5; no definite D call. Germline V CDR1 and CDR2: SGDLS, YYNGEE. V was cut by 0 bases and J by 7 bases, with 10 bases left in between. This CDR3 has 13 residues. CDR3 sequence reads: CASSVEFSGTQYF. The DNA of the CDR3 is TGTGCCAGCAGCGTAGAGTTCTCGGGGACCCAGTACTTC.

The chain recombines TRBV5-4 with TRBJ2-7, with 11 nucleotides matching TRBD1. This CDR3 comprises 14 residues. Trimming took 2 bases from V and 5 from J; bases not matched to a gene: 3. Germline V CDR1 and CDR2: SGHNT, YYREEE (reference sequence). CDR3 DNA sequence: TGTGCCAGCAGCTTTGGACAGGGGGCAAACGAGCAGTACTTC. Protein: CASSFGQGANEQYF.

The chain joins TRBV11-1 to TRBJ2-7; 7 bases are a match to TRBD2. Germline V gene sequence: CDR1 SGHAT, CDR2 FQDESV (reference sequence). V gave up 1 base and J gave up 3 bases; unmatched junction bases: 9. The CDR3 totals 16 residues. The CDR3 loop reads CASSLGRRGYYYEQYF. The CDR3 DNA reads TGTGCCAGCAGCTTAGGAAGGCGGGGGTACTACTACGAGCAGTACTTC.

The J gene is TRBJ2-7, the V gene TRBV9, with D tentatively TRBD2 (7 bases). V was cut by 0 bases and J by 5 bases, with 15 bases left in between. Germline V gene sequence: CDR1 SGDLS, CDR2 YYNGEE. The length of the CDR3 is 15 residues. The CDR3 DNA is TGTGCCAGCAGCGTAGTGGGGGGGCGCGACCACGAGCAGTACTTC. It yields the protein CASSVVGGRDHEQYF.

This clone has only a few counts. V and J are TRBV5-8 and TRBJ1-3, with TRBD1 matching over 7 bases. There are 16 residues in the CDR3. With V trimmed by 4 bases and J by 0 bases, 7 bases remained unmatched. The germline CDR1 and CDR2 sequences are SGHTS and YDEGEE. CDR3 sequence reads: CASSTGQTTSGNTIYF. The CDR3 DNA follows: TGTGCCAGCAGCACGGGACAGACCACCTCTGGAAACACCATATATTTT. The full variable domain, its missing parts supplied by reference TRBV5-8 and TRBJ1-3, is EAGVTQSPTHLIKTRGQQATLRCSPISGHTSVYWYQQALGLGLQFLLWYDEGEERNRGNFPPRFSGRQFPNYSSELNVNALELEDSALYLCASSTGQTTSGNTIYFGEGSWLTVV.

The V call is TRBV12-1, the J call TRBJ2-7; the table's D call, TRBD2, was not checked against the DNA. TRBV12-1 is described as a pseudogene. The CDR3 sequence is 12 residues long. CDR3 residues: CASTSLIYEQYF. The CDR3 coding sequence is TGTGCCAGCACCTCCCTAATCTACGAGCAGTACTTC.

The V gene is TRBV28, the J gene TRBJ2-1, with D tentatively TRBD1 (5 bases). The V end was cut by 2 bases, the J end by 5 bases, with 13 bases between. CDR1 is MDHEN, CDR2 SYDVKM, per germline. This CDR3 has 15 amino acids. The CDR3 DNA is TGTGCCAGCAGTTTACCTGCCGCAGGGCACAATGAGCAGTTCTTC. Encoded protein: CASSLPAAGHNEQFF.

The chain links TRBV28 to TRBJ2-1; 8 positions match TRBD1. V lost 6 bases and J lost 4; bases outside the gene matches: 2. The CDR3 has 13 residues. Germline V CDR1 and CDR2: MDHEN, SYDVKM. The CDR3 DNA is TGTGCCAGCAGGAGGACAGGGTACAATGAGCAGTTCTTC. Translated: CASRRTGYNEQFF.

The V gene is TRBV28, the J gene TRBJ2-7; TRBD2 might be the D (5 bases). The CDR3 runs to 15 residues. Germline V lookup: CDR1 MDHEN, CDR2 SYDVKM. Trimming removed 4 bases at V and 3 bases at J, with 16 bases between. The CDR3: CASSSRVPNDYEQYF. The CDR3 DNA sequence: TGTGCCAGCAGTTCGCGGGTCCCCAACGACTACGAGCAGTACTTC.

The chain carries TRBV30 and TRBJ1-4, with 7 positions matching TRBD1. The V and J ends lost 3 bases and 5 bases, in that order; junction bases with no gene match: 12. Germline assignment: CDR1 GTSNPN and CDR2 SVGIG (reference sequence). This CDR3 comprises 16 residues. The CDR3 region is CAWSRPRQGLNEKLFF. The CDR3 DNA follows: TGTGCCTGGAGCCGACCCCGACAGGGATTGAATGAAAAACTGTTTTTT.

The chain couples TRBV6-1 to TRBJ2-1; no clear D. The CDR3 is 10 residues long. Per the germline V gene, CDR1 is MNHNS and CDR2 is SASEGT. Trimming removed 7 bases at V and 6 bases at J, with 4 bases between. The CDR3 bases are TGTGCCAGCATCTCCAATGAGCAGTTCTTC. Translation: CASISNEQFF.

This sequence joins TRBV7-9 and TRBJ2-7; TRBD2 is a possible D gene (6 bases). Deletions cut 5 bases from V and 6 bases from J, with 11 bases between. Germline CDR1 is SEHNR and CDR2 is FQNEAQ (reference sequence). The CDR3 runs to 12 residues. The CDR3 here is CASSGVEGEQYF. The CDR3 DNA is TGTGCCAGCAGCGGGGTGGAGGGCGAGCAGTACTTC.

This clone occurred once. The chain has TRBV18 and TRBJ2-5, with no clear D. Trimming removed 2 bases from V and 7 bases from J, with 5 bases in between. This CDR3 has 11 amino acids. CDR1 and CDR2 from the germline V gene are KGHSH and LQKENI. The DNA for the CDR3 is TGTGCCAGCTCACCAGGCACGACCCAGTACTTC. This sequence encodes CASSPGTTQYF.

The chain couples TRBV20-1 to TRBJ2-7; 8 bases are a match to TRBD2. V dropped 3 bases and J dropped 5; count of bases not matched to a gene: 0. This CDR3 comprises 11 residues. Per the germline V gene, CDR1 is DFQATT and CDR2 is SNEGSKA (reference sequence). The CDR3 sequence: CSASGRDEQYF. CDR3 coding DNA: TGCAGTGCTAGCGGGAGGGACGAGCAGTACTTC.

The chain has TRBV5-4 and TRBJ2-3; D possibly corresponds to TRBD2 (7 bases). V shed 2 bases and J shed 3 bases, with 10 bases lying between them. Germline V gene lookup returns CDR1 SGHNT and CDR2 YYREEE (reference sequence). This CDR3 has 14 residues. The CDR3 coding sequence is TGTGCCAGCAGCTTTGGGGGGGCTACAGATACGCAGTATTTT. Encoded protein: CASSFGGATDTQYF.

This chain connects TRBV14 to TRBJ2-1; D might be TRBD2 (5 bases). Trimming took 5 bases from V and 3 from J, leaving 17 bases between them. CDR3 length: 16 amino acids. Germline V gene lookup returns CDR1 SGHDN and CDR2 FVKESK. The CDR3 region is CASSSSVGLVYNEQFF. The CDR3 coding sequence is TGTGCCAGCAGCTCGAGCGTAGGACTGGTCTACAATGAGCAGTTCTTC.

The V and J genes are TRBV6-5 and TRBJ2-3; tentative D call: TRBD1 (5 bases). Trimming stripped 6 bases from V and 4 bases from J, with 14 bases between. The CDR3 spans 14 residues. CDR1 and CDR2 (germline): MNHEY, SVGAGI. DNA for the CDR3: TGTGCCAGCAGCCGCAGGGTAGGGGCAGATACGCAGTATTTT. This codes for CASSRRVGADTQYF.

This clone was seen just once. V gene TRBV7-9 combines with J gene TRBJ2-5, with TRBD2 matching over 7 bases. CDR3 length: 16 residues. The germline V gene encodes CDR1 SEHNR and CDR2 FQNEAQ (reference sequence). V lost 0 bases and J lost 3; bases outside the gene matches: 7. CDR3 nucleotides: TGTGCCAGCAGCTTAGCTAAGGCTAGCGGCGAAGAGACCCAGTACTTC. It is translated as CASSLAKASGEETQYF.

The chain employs TRBV19 and TRBJ2-3, with 10 nucleotides matching TRBD2. The CDR3 runs 13 residues. The trim removed 7 bases at V and 7 bases at J, leaving 5 bases unmatched. Germline CDR1 is LNHDA and CDR2 is SQIVND (reference sequence). For the CDR3, the DNA is TGTGCCAGTAATCTAGCGGGAGCGAATACGCAGTATTTT. This translates into CASNLAGANTQYF.

In regard to this clone: An end of the junction differs from the germline gene, which may be a read error. This chain connects TRBV7-6 to TRBJ2-5; TRBD2 aligns across 7 bases. Germline V gene data show CDR1 as SGHVS and CDR2 as FNYEAQ. The CDR3 has 14 residues. The CDR3 nucleotides are TGTGCCAGCAGCCTAGCGGCAGGGCGAGAGACCCAGTACTTC. Its translation is CASSLAAGRETQYF.

The chain links TRBV25-1 to TRBJ1-3; D is unresolved. V was clipped by 9 bases and J by 0 bases, with 18 bases between them. The V gene's germline CDR1 is MGHDK and CDR2 SYGVNS. This CDR3 has 16 residues. CDR3 sequence (DNA): TGTGCCAGGAGATACCGGACCCGGGACTCTGGAAACACCATATATTTT. Its protein is CARRYRTRDSGNTIYF. Full variable domain (outside the CDR3, taken from reference TRBV25-1 and TRBJ1-3): EADIYQTPRYLVIGTGKKITLECSQTMGHDKMYWYQQDPGMELHLIHYSYGVNSTEKGDLSSESTVSRIRTEHFPLTLESARPSHTSQYLCARRYRTRDSGNTIYFGEGSWLTVV.

J is TRBJ1-2 and V is TRBV27, with 12 positions matching TRBD1. With V trimmed by 2 bases and J by 4 bases, 2 bases remained unmatched. The CDR3 consists of 15 residues. Per the germline V gene, CDR1 is MNHEY and CDR2 is SMNVEV (reference sequence). The CDR3 bases are TGTGCCAGCAGTTTAGGGACAGGGGGCATCTATGGCTACACCTTC. Amino acids: CASSLGTGGIYGYTF.